A single sample gave rise to the 2 T cell receptor beta chains below, sequenced in a study of Graves' ophthalmopathy and Graves' hyperthyroidism. Amplified TCR beta CDR3 regions were obtained using RNA transcripts as template. A first-round RT-PCR used HTBI primers, followed by a second-round multiplex PCR. TCRdb used MiXCR to reprocess the multiplex PCR reads, holding one entry per CDR3 protein. The profile covers over a million distinct CDR3 sequences, with about two fifths appearing a single time and 11% taken by the ten largest. The sample was peripheral blood or thyroid tissue (not recorded which). These receptors were obtained from an adult man with Graves' hyperthyroidism.

This rearrangement joins TRBV7-9 to TRBJ1-1, with D uncertain. V lost 1 base, J lost 6 bases, and 15 bases lay in between. From germline, CDR1 is SEHNR and CDR2 FQNEAQ (reference sequence). The CDR3 totals 15 residues. As DNA, the CDR3 is TGTGCCAGCAGCTTAGGGCATGGGTTGGAGGCTGAAGCTTTCTTT. Translated, it gives CASSLGHGLEAEAFF.

About this clonotype itself: An end of the junction differs from the germline gene, which may be a read error. The V call is TRBV7-9, the J call TRBJ2-3; D call uncertain. CDR1 SEHNR and CDR2 FQNEAQ come from the germline V gene (reference sequence). This CDR3 spans 13 amino acids. The CDR3 loop is CASSFVRTDTQYF. CDR3 nucleotides: TGTGCCAGCAGCTTCGTCCGCACGGATACGCAGTATTTT.